Sequencing of this TCR beta chain was carried out in a study of blood T cell repertoires in COVID-19. CDR3 size: 13 residues. V was pared by 3 bases and J by 0 bases, with 6 bases between. Germline V gene data show CDR1 as DFQATT and CDR2 as SNEGSKA (reference sequence). Sequenced by immunoSEQ multiplex PCR; TCRdb stores in-frame clones only, minus some. The sample includes over 100,000 clones, 80% of them seen just once. The genes are TRBV20-1 and TRBJ1-3; D is uncertain. The sample comprised peripheral blood. The clonotype was recovered from a man in his fifties or sixties with active or convalescent COVID-19. The CDR3 is CSASAHSGNTIYF. In nucleotides, the CDR3 is TGCAGTGCTAGTGCCCACTCTGGAAACACCATATATTTT.